This TCR beta chain was identified during a study of T-cell reconstitution after alpha-beta-depleted transplantation in children. Library preparation (for TCRbeta) was performed with unique molecular identifiers. TCRdb reprocessed the PCR reads via MiXCR and lists one record per CDR3 protein. The data show 200,000 to 250,000 distinct CDR3 sequences, around 8.9% seen once. Trimming removed 4 bases from V and 2 bases from J; junction bases left unmatched: 2. The CDR3 is 13 residues long. The germline CDR1 and CDR2 sequences are SGDLS and YYNGEE. This clonotype has ten or more counts. This chain uses TRBV9 with TRBJ1-2; 7 bases align to TRBD1. Sequences were derived from PBMCs from the stem cell graft donor, sampled from the stem cell graft. This TCR derives from a human donor who donated a stem cell graft to a child with SCID. For the CDR3, the DNA is TGTGCCAGCAGCCAGGGACAGAACTATGGCTACACCTTC. This gives the protein CASSQGQNYGYTF.